Here is one TCR beta chain with its context. Its antigen is unidentified. This specimen belongs to a study of shared clonotypes between healthy human individuals. The assay ran at deep level. Profiled with immunoSEQ multiplex PCR; TCRdb holds only in-frame clones, not every one. Among around 1.4 million clones listed, 98% to 99% were seen once. Naive CD4+ cells were CD45RA-selected; the remaining cells were memory. Points from the study as a whole: Compared with memory subsets, naive subsets generally had larger estimated richness. Only blood underwent sampling, and tissue repertoires likely differ.

The CDR3 consists of 15 residues. Trimming left V 1 base short and J 4 bases short, with 11 bases between. Looked up from germline, CDR1 is SGHTA and CDR2 is FQGNSA. The sequenced sample was naive CD4+ T cells sorted from blood. Indicated subset: CD45RA+ positively selected. The TCR comes from a man aged 30-40 years in good health. V usage is TRBV7-2 and J usage is TRBJ2-1; D might be TRBD1 (7 bases). CDR3 sequence: CASSLVQGTYNEQFF. As DNA, the CDR3 is TGTGCCAGCAGCTTAGTACAGGGGACTTACAATGAGCAGTTCTTC.